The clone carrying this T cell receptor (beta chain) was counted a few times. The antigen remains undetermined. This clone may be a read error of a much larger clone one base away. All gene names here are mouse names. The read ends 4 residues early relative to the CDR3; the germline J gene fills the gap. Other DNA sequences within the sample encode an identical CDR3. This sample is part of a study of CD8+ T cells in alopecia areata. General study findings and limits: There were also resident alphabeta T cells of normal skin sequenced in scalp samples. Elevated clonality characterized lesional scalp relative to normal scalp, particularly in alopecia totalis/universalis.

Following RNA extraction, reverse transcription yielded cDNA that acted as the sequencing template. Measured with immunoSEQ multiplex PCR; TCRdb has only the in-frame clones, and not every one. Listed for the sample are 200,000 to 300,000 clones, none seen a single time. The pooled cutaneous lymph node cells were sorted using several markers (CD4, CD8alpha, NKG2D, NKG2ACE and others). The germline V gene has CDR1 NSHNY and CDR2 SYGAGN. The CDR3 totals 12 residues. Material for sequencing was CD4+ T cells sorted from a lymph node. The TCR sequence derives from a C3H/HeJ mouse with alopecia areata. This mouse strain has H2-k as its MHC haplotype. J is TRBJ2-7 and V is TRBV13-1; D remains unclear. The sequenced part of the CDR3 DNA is TGTGCCAGCAGTGATGCAGAGTAT. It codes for CASSDAEY. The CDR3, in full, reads CASSDAEYEQYF.